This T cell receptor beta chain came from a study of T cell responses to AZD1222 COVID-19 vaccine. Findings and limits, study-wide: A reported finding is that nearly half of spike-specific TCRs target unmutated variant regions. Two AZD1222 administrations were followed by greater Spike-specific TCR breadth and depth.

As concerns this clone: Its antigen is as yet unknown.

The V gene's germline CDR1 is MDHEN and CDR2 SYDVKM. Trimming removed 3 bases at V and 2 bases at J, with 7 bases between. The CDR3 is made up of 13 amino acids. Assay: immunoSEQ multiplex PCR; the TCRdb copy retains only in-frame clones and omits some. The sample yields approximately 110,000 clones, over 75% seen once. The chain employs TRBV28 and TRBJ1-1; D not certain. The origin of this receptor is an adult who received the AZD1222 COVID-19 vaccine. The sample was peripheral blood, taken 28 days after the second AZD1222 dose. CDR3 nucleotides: TGTGCCAGCAGTTTCCCAGGTAACACTGAAGCTTTCTTT. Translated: CASSFPGNTEAFF.